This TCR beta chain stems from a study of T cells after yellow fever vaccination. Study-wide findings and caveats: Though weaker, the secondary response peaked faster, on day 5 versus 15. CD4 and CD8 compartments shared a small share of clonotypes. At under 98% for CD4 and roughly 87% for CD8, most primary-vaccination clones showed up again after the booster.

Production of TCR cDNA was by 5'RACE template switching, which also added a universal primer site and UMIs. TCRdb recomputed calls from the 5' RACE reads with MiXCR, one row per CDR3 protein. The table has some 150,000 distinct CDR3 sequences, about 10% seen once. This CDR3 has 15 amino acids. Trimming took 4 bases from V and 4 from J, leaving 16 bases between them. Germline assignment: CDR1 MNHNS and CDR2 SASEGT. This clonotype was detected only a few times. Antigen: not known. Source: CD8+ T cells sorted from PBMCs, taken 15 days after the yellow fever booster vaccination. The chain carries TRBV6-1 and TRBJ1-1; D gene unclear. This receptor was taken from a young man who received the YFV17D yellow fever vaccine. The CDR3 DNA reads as TGTGCCAGCAGTGGCCTTACGGTCTTGGGCACTGAAGCTTTCTTT. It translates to CASSGLTVLGTEAFF.